The 27 T cell receptor beta chains presented below share a single source sample, sequenced in a study of CD8+CD57+ T cells in acquired aplastic anemia. TCR beta VDJ combinations and CDR3 sequences were profiled from genomic DNA. One entry per CDR3 protein, called by TCRdb with MiXCR from the reads. The sample shows about 160,000 distinct CDR3 sequences, around half of them seen only once. Before being chosen for sequencing, patients had shown CD8+CD57+ cell expansion by flow cytometry. Sample: sorted CD4+, CD8+, or CD8+CD57+ T cells (not recorded which) from PBMCs. These TCRs come from a human donor with aplastic anemia.

Notes on this clonotype: No DNA is shown, since the ends of the CDR3 on it are uncertain; the CDR3 is the one TCRdb lists. The chain is built from TRBV10-3 and TRBJ2-2; the table assigns TRBD1, which was not confirmed against the DNA. Germline V gene data show CDR1 as ENHRY and CDR2 as SYGVKD. The CDR3 has 17 amino acids, counting both end residues. The CDR3 is CAISWDRAVRTPGSCFF.

About this clonotype itself: This sequence may be a read error, since a much larger clone differs from it by one base. The chain is built from TRBV11-2 and TRBJ1-1, with D possibly TRBD1 on 5 matching bases. This CDR3 is 14 amino acids long. CDR1 SGHAT and CDR2 FQNNGV come from the germline V gene. CDR3 in amino acids: CASSRTGFNSESFF. CDR3 nucleotides: TGTGCCAGCAGCCGAACAGGCTTCAATTCTGAATCTTTCTTT.

This clonotype was seen just once. The genes are TRBV29-1 and TRBJ1-5, with D unclear. V was clipped by 5 bases and J by 2 bases, with 10 bases between them. The CDR3 spans 13 residues. Per germline, CDR1 SQVTM and CDR2 ANQGSEA. CDR3 loop: CSVRRGGNQPQHF. The CDR3 nucleotides read TGCAGCGTTAGACGGGGAGGCAATCAGCCCCAGCATTTT.

This clonotype came up many times. A much larger clone differs from this one at a single base, so this may be a read error. J is TRBJ2-5 and V is TRBV24-1, with no clear D. Trimming removed 2 bases from V and 9 bases from J, with 15 bases in between. The CDR3 is made up of 14 amino acids. Per germline, CDR1 KGHDR and CDR2 SFDVKD. The CDR3, as DNA: TGTGCCACCAGTGATTCAGGAGATGGTCAGGCCCAGTACTTC. This translates into CATSDSGDGQAQYF.

The table lists this clonotype with a few counts. The rearrangement links TRBV27 to TRBJ1-3; weak D call: TRBD1 (5 bases). The V and J ends lost 1 base and 7 bases respectively, with 14 bases between them. The CDR3 loop spans 15 amino acids. The V gene's germline CDR1 is MNHEY and CDR2 SMNVEV (reference sequence). CDR3 sequence: CASSLLGAPSNTIYF. In DNA, the CDR3 is TGTGCCAGCAGTTTATTAGGGGCTCCGAGTAACACCATATATTTT.

V usage is TRBV19 and J usage is TRBJ2-2, with 8 bases lining up with TRBD2. With V trimmed by 6 bases and J by 5 bases, 5 bases remained unmatched. CDR1 and CDR2 from the germline V gene are LNHDA and SQIVND (reference sequence). The CDR3 sequence is 14 residues long. The CDR3 protein is CASSDRGGTGELFF. Here the CDR3 DNA reads TGTGCCAGTAGCGATCGGGGGGGGACCGGGGAGCTGTTTTTT.

There are many counts of this clonotype. The chain couples TRBV20-1 to TRBJ1-2; tentative D call: TRBD1 (5 bases). V was cut by 6 bases and J by 0 bases, with 14 bases left in between. The germline gives CDR1 DFQATT, CDR2 SNEGSKA (reference sequence). This CDR3 spans 14 amino acids. The CDR3: CSADPPGANYGYTF. The CDR3 nucleotides read TGCAGTGCGGACCCCCCGGGGGCTAACTATGGCTACACCTTC.

The chain recombines TRBV20-1 with TRBJ1-5; D may be TRBD1 (5 bases). This CDR3 has 18 residues. Germline CDR1 and CDR2: DFQATT and SNEGSKA (reference sequence). The V and J ends lost 6 bases and 1 base respectively, with 25 bases between them. The CDR3 region is CSASSPVGPGASNQPQHF. CDR3 DNA: TGCAGTGCCAGCTCACCCGTGGGGCCGGGAGCGAGCAATCAGCCCCAGCATTTT.

V usage is TRBV7-3 and J usage is TRBJ2-7, with D uncertain. V was trimmed by 5 bases and J by 7 bases, leaving 18 bases between them. Looked up from germline, CDR1 is SGHTA and CDR2 is FQGTGA. The CDR3 has 14 residues. Written as DNA, the CDR3 is TGTGCCAGCAGCCCCTCCTCAGGCGTGGGGGAGCAGTACTTC. As protein: CASSPSSGVGEQYF.

This clonotype was counted ten times or more. V gene TRBV9 combines with J gene TRBJ1-6, with D perhaps matching TRBD1 (5 bases). Per the germline V gene, CDR1 is SGDLS and CDR2 is YYNGEE. V was pared by 0 bases and J by 6 bases, with 10 bases between. This CDR3 comprises 15 residues. The CDR3 sequence: CASSVAGTVNSPLHF. DNA of the CDR3: TGTGCCAGCAGCGTAGCCGGGACGGTTAATTCACCCCTCCACTTT. Variable domain in full (rest from reference TRBV9 and TRBJ1-6): DSGVTQTPKHLITATGQRVTLRCSPRSGDLSVYWYQQSLDQGLQFLIQYYNGEERAKGNILERFSAQQFPDLHSELNLSSLELGDSALYFCASSVAGTVNSPLHFGNGTRLTVT.

The chain has TRBV4-2 and TRBJ1-1, with D unclear. V was shortened by 3 bases and J by 4 bases, with 12 bases between the two germline ends. This CDR3 comprises 14 residues. Germline assignment: CDR1 LGHNA and CDR2 YNFKEQ. CDR3 nucleotides: TGTGCCAGCAGCCAGGAAGGACTGGGCACTGAAGCTTTCTTT. The encoded protein is CASSQEGLGTEAFF.

This clonotype has a count of ten or more. J is TRBJ1-1 and V is TRBV19; D gene ambiguous. Germline loops: CDR1 LNHDA, CDR2 SQIVND (reference sequence). The V gene lost 2 bases and the J gene lost 0 bases, with 10 bases spanning the gap. The CDR3 totals 15 residues. CDR3: CASSISGVLNTEAFF. For the CDR3, the DNA is TGTGCCAGTAGTATAAGTGGGGTGCTGAACACTGAAGCTTTCTTT.

The V call is TRBV25-1, the J call TRBJ2-3; TRBD1 matches at 8 bases. The germline gives CDR1 MGHDK, CDR2 SYGVNS. The CDR3 runs to 14 residues. After removal of 6 bases from V and 2 bases from J, the junction contained 4 bases not matched to a gene. The CDR3 nucleotides are TGTGCCAGCAGGTGGGGACAGGACACAGATACGCAGTATTTT. This codes for CASRWGQDTDTQYF.

The chain employs TRBV11-2 and TRBJ2-3; TRBD2 matches 7 bases. The germline CDR1 and CDR2 sequences are SGHAT and FQNNGV. CDR3 length: 15 amino acids. V gave up 1 base and J gave up 2 bases; unmatched junction bases: 3. This CDR3 is CASSLVRLATDTQYF. The CDR3 DNA is TGTGCCAGCAGCTTAGTGAGACTAGCCACAGATACGCAGTATTTT.

This clonotype showed up many times. The J gene is TRBJ2-7, the V gene TRBV12-5; TRBD1 might be the D (6 bases). Deletions cut 3 bases from V and 1 base from J, with 13 bases between. Per the germline V gene, CDR1 is LGHNT and CDR2 is FRNRAP. The CDR3 has 15 amino acids. The chain's CDR3 is CASGFTGLRSYEQYF. The CDR3, as DNA: TGTGCTAGTGGTTTTACAGGGTTGAGGTCCTACGAGCAGTACTTC.

This chain joins TRBV19 and TRBJ2-1; tentatively, D is TRBD2 (5 bases). Trimming shortened V by 2 bases and J by 6 bases, and 14 bases separated the two germline ends. Germline CDR1 and CDR2: LNHDA and SQIVND (reference sequence). The CDR3 spans 15 residues. The CDR3 loop is CASSILAGGRNEQFF. For the CDR3, the DNA is TGTGCCAGTAGTATATTGGCGGGTGGGCGCAATGAGCAGTTCTTC.

In its sample, this clonotype was seen many times. V gene TRBV19 combines with J gene TRBJ2-3, with 9 bases aligning to TRBD1. The germline gives CDR1 LNHDA, CDR2 SQIVND (reference sequence). The CDR3 is 15 residues long. The junction had 10 bases not matched to a gene; V was cut back by 9 bases and J by 3 bases. The CDR3 DNA reads TGTGCCAGCTCCACCGGGACAGGGTCAACAGATACGCAGTATTTT. Protein: CASSTGTGSTDTQYF.

This clonotype was observed once. This rearrangement joins TRBV7-3 to TRBJ2-1, with D uncertain. Trimming pared 0 bases from V and 2 bases from J, leaving 2 bases between. The CDR3 sequence is 13 residues long. The germline CDR1 and CDR2 sequences are SGHTA and FQGTGA. This CDR3 is CASSLTAYNEQFF. CDR3 nucleotide sequence: TGTGCCAGCAGCTTAACAGCCTACAATGAGCAGTTCTTC.

In this sample, this clonotype turned up many times. CDR3 DNA sequence: TGCGCCAGCAGTCTCAGGTACCAAGAGACCCAGTACTTC. This encodes CASSLRYQETQYF. The chain joins TRBV5-1 to TRBJ2-5; D unresolved. Trimming pared 5 bases from V and 0 bases from J, leaving 8 bases between. Germline V gene sequence: CDR1 SGHRS, CDR2 YFSETQ. The CDR3 loop spans 13 amino acids.

CDR3 sequence (DNA): TGTGCCAGCAGCTTAGTCTCAGTCGAGGCCACAGATACGCAGTATTTT. Its translation is CASSLVSVEATDTQYF. The V call is TRBV11-1, the J call TRBJ2-3; D gene uncertain. The CDR3 sequence is 16 residues long. Trimming took 1 base from V and 2 from J, leaving 13 bases between them. Germline V gives CDR1 SGHAT, CDR2 FQDESV (reference sequence).

This clonotype was seen repeatedly, ten times or more. This rearrangement joins TRBV12-3 or TRBV12-4 to TRBJ2-3; 10 bases map to TRBD2. The CDR3 consists of 16 residues. Unmatched junction bases numbered 3, after V lost 2 bases and J lost 1 base. CDR3 nucleotides: TGTGCCAGCAGTTTAAACAGCGGGAGGGGCACAGATACGCAGTATTTT. Translation gives CASSLNSGRGTDTQYF.

Turning to this clonotype: This may be a read error: a much more frequent sequence differs by one nucleotide. The V gene is TRBV6-1, the J gene TRBJ1-2; D perhaps matches TRBD1 (6 bases). Trimming took off 5 bases at V and 3 bases at J, with 22 bases between the two ends. Germline V gene lookup returns CDR1 MNHNS and CDR2 SASEGT. CDR3 size: 17 residues. The CDR3 sequence is CASSPGRSGVADYGYTF. CDR3 DNA sequence: TGTGCCAGCAGTCCCGGACGCTCAGGGGTAGCTGACTATGGCTACACCTTC.

As concerns this clonotype: Because the CDR3 is missing its conserved closing phenylalanine or tryptophan, this is likely a read error. It is unclear where the CDR3 begins or ends on the DNA, so no DNA is shown, and the CDR3 is as TCRdb lists it. J is TRBJ1-2 and V is TRBV7-9; the table's D call, TRBD1, has no DNA check behind it. The germline CDR1 and CDR2 sequences are SEHNR and FQNEAQ (reference sequence). The CDR3 adds up to 9 amino acids, both ends counted. The CDR3 spells CASSLQGTY.

The J gene is TRBJ2-2, the V gene TRBV19, with 8 nucleotides matching TRBD1. The CDR3 spans 15 residues. Germline trimming cut 5 bases from V and 4 bases from J; bases unmatched to any gene: 6. In germline, CDR1 is LNHDA, CDR2 SQIVND (reference sequence). CDR3 region: CASSVDRASTGELFF. The CDR3 nucleotides read TGTGCCAGTAGTGTGGACAGGGCAAGCACCGGGGAGCTGTTTTTT.

This clonotype was counted ten times or more. This rearrangement joins TRBV5-1 to TRBJ2-3; D is ambiguous. This CDR3 has 14 residues. Trimming pared 4 bases from V and 3 bases from J, leaving 12 bases between. CDR1 is SGHRS, CDR2 YFSETQ, per germline. The CDR3 sequence: CASSEALGTDTQYF. The CDR3 region has the DNA TGCGCCAGCAGCGAGGCGTTGGGGACAGATACGCAGTATTTT. Drawing the rest from reference TRBV5-1 and TRBJ2-3, the complete variable domain is KAGVTQTPRYLIKTRGQQVTLSCSPISGHRSVSWYQQTPGQGLQFLFEYFSETQRNKGNFPGRFSGRQFSNSRSEMNVSTLELGDSALYLCASSEALGTDTQYFGPGTRLTVL.

This chain joins TRBV6-1 and TRBJ2-1, with 7 bases identical to TRBD2. Germline V gives CDR1 MNHNS, CDR2 SASEGT. The CDR3 consists of 14 residues. V shed 6 bases, J shed 9 bases, and the junction held 11 bases outside the gene matches. The CDR3 sequence is CASSINSGSSEQFF. CDR3 bases: TGTGCCAGCAGCATAAATAGCGGGTCCAGTGAGCAGTTCTTC.

The chain carries TRBV5-1 and TRBJ2-7; the D gene could be TRBD1 or TRBD2 (6 bases each). V lost 4 bases to trimming and J lost 3 bases, with 17 bases between them. Germline values: CDR1 SGHRS, CDR2 YFSETQ. The CDR3 length is 15 residues. This CDR3 reads CASSQDGGQYYEQYF. The CDR3 region has the DNA TGCGCCAGCAGCCAAGATGGGGGGCAATACTACGAGCAGTACTTC.